This is a list of T cell receptor beta chains from one sample in a study of T-cell reconstitution after alpha-beta-depleted transplantation in children. One entry per CDR3 protein results from TCRdb running MiXCR on the PCR reads. This sample has hundreds of thousands of distinct CDR3 sequences, with nearly 8% found just once. The sequencing here drew on peripheral blood, taken 360 days after TCRalphabeta/CD19-depleted stem cell transplant. The receptors originated from a female patient between 2 and 10 years old who had a stem cell transplant for Fanconi anemia, so the T cells may come from the graft donor. Each CDR3 is given with its conserved first and last residue. The order of the fields is D gene, J gene, V gene, clone size, CDR3 protein, CDR3 DNA. The D gene is left open where the match is weak. Size is stated for part of the rows, as once, few or many counts, or as a class when the clone is expanded.

TRBD1 TRBJ1-1 TRBV7-2 few CASSLVGTGDEAFF TGTGCCAGCAGCTTAGTTGGGACAGGGGATGAAGCTTTCTTT
NA TRBJ2-3 TRBV7-9 few CATLFLGGTDTQYF TGTGCCACCCTCTTTTTGGGGGGCACAGATACGCAGTATTTT
NA TRBJ1-1 TRBV4-1 few CASSQARAFF TGCGCCAGCAGCCAAGCGCGAGCTTTCTTT
NA TRBJ1-5 TRBV6-1 few CASSPQRGNQPQHF TGTGCCAGCAGTCCACAAAGGGGCAATCAGCCCCAGCATTTT
NA TRBJ1-3 TRBV6-2/TRBV6-3 few CASRKQGNSGNTIYF TGTGCCAGCAGGAAACAGGGCAACTCTGGAAACACCATATATTTT
NA TRBJ2-5 TRBV13 many CASSLEGKETQYF TGTGCCAGCAGCTTAGAGGGGAAAGAGACCCAGTACTTC
TRBD1 TRBJ2-2 TRBV6-4 many CASSRDRAGELFF TGTGCCAGCAGCCGGGACAGAGCCGGGGAGCTGTTTTTT
NA TRBJ1-6 TRBV29-1 few CSVHDGANSPLHF TGCAGCGTTCATGACGGAGCCAATTCACCCCTCCACTTT
NA TRBJ1-2 TRBV29-1 NA CSVEGSPQRGYGYTF TGCAGCGTTGAAGGTAGTCCCCAACGGGGGTATGGCTACACCTTC
TRBD2 TRBJ2-1 TRBV20-1 few CSARFRGGANEQFF TGCAGTGCTAGATTTCGCGGGGGGGCAAATGAGCAGTTCTTC
NA TRBJ2-3 TRBV5-1 many CASSLGWGGSNTDTQYF TGCGCCAGCAGCTTGGGGTGGGGCGGTTCAAACACAGATACGCAGTATTTT
TRBD2 TRBJ2-5 TRBV5-4 few CASSFPSGLEETQYF TGTGCCAGCAGCTTCCCTAGCGGGCTGGAAGAGACCCAGTACTTC